Listed below are T cell receptor beta chains from one sample, sequenced in a study of T cell responses to AZD1222 COVID-19 vaccine. Some clones are missing from TCRdb's copy, which holds only in-frame ones; the method was immunoSEQ multiplex PCR. Of around 120,000 clones listed, about 90% are singletons. Specimen: peripheral blood, collected on day 0 of MenACWY control vaccination. These receptors all come from an adult in good health. The CDR3 runs from the conserved cysteine through the conserved F or W. D genes are given only for firm matches. The size field is filled for only some rows; it gives once, few, many or a size class.

abundance | j_gene | len | d_gene | v_gene | CDR3aa
NA | TRBJ1-2 | 12 | NA | TRBV29-1 | CSVGYSEGGYTF
NA | TRBJ2-1 | 16 | NA | TRBV9 | CASSGIYGTNHDEQFF
NA | TRBJ1-5 | 13 | NA | TRBV2 | CASRPDWGQPQHF
few | TRBJ2-7 | 13 | TRBD1 | TRBV7-3 | CASSRDRGYEQYF
NA | TRBJ2-7 | 14 | NA | TRBV21-1 | CASSGVGSSYEQYF
few | TRBJ2-7 | 14 | NA | TRBV30 | CAWSVAFSSYEQYF
NA | TRBJ1-2 | 14 | NA | TRBV29-1 | CSVSVGGLSYGYTF
once | TRBJ1-4 | 15 | NA | TRBV18 | CASSPGPSTNEKLFF
NA | TRBJ2-7 | 15 | NA | TRBV9 | CASSTGSGWSNEQYF
NA | TRBJ1-5 | 14 | NA | TRBV3-1/TRBV3-2 | CASSQGAGNQPQHF
NA | TRBJ1-1 | 14 | NA | TRBV2 | CASSGSGGGTEAFF
NA | TRBJ2-7 | 14 | TRBD2 | TRBV11-2 | CASSLASGAYEQYF
NA | TRBJ2-7 | 15 | NA | TRBV7-9 | CASSLGLGASYEQYF
once | TRBJ1-1 | 15 | NA | TRBV4-1 | CASSQREGAYTEAFF
once | TRBJ2-1 | 15 | NA | TRBV29-1 | CSVREGGGAYNEQFF
few | TRBJ1-3 | 17 | NA | TRBV5-5 | CASSLAVGDFAGNTIYF
once | TRBJ2-2 | 17 | TRBD1 | TRBV24-1 | CATSDGTGDWNTGELFF
NA | TRBJ1-3 | 15 | NA | TRBV5-1 | CASSRSGDSGNTIYF
few | TRBJ1-2 | 17 | TRBD1 | TRBV5-1 | CASSLDSGRGQNYGYTF